This TCR beta chain was sequenced during a study of blood T cell repertoires in COVID-19. Across the whole study: Samples of COVID-19 (acute and convalescent) were obtained from the United States, Italy and Spain. PBMCs, B-cell-depleted T cells, or T cells were the source of the cDNA or gDNA that made up the material.

How the authors handled the data: Counts of nucleated cells, estimated from reference gene primer amplification, were obtained. Only in-frame clones appear in the TCRdb table, and some are missing; sequencing was by immunoSEQ multiplex PCR. V and J calls and clone size are those listed in that table; D and trimming were worked out from the DNA. The data show about 130,000 clones, about 87% seen once. V was trimmed by 4 bases and J by 4 bases, leaving 18 bases between them. CDR1 LGHNA and CDR2 YNFKEQ come from the germline V gene. The CDR3 extends over 16 amino acids. This sequence was found in a man aged 45 to 65 with acute or convalescent COVID-19. The chain employs TRBV4-2 and TRBJ2-3, with a tentative D call TRBD2 (5 bases). The sample consisted of peripheral blood. In DNA form, the CDR3 reads TGTGCCAGCAGCCCCCCCTCGGGGTACCAGTCAGATACGCAGTATTTT. It codes for CASSPPSGYQSDTQYF.